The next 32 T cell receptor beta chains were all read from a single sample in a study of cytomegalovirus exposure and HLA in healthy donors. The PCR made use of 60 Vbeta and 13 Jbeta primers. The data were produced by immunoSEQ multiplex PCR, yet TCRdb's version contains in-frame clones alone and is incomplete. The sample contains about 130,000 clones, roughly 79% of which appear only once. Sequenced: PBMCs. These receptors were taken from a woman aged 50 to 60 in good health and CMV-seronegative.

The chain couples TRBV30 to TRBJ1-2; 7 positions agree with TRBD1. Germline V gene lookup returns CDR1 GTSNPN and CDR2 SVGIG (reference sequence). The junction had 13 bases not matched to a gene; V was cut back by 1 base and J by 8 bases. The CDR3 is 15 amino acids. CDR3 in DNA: TGTGCCTGGAGTGCTAAGGGGACAGTGCCCGGAGGCTACACCTTC. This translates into CAWSAKGTVPGGYTF.

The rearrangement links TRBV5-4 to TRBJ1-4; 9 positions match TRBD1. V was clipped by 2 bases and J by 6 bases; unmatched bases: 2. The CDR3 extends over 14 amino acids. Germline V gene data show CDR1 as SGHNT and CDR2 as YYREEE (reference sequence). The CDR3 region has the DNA TGTGCCAGCAGCTTACAGGGGGCGGATGAAAAACTGTTTTTT. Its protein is CASSLQGADEKLFF.

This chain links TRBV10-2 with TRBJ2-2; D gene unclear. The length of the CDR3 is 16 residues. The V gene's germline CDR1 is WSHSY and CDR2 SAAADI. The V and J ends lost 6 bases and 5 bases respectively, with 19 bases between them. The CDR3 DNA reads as TGCGCCAGCAGCGTACCTTCGGGTTCTCATACCGGGGAGCTGTTTTTT. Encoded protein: CASSVPSGSHTGELFF.

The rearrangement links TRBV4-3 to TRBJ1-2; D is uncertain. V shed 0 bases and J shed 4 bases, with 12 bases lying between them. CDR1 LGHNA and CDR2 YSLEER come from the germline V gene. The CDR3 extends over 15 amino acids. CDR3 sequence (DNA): TGCGCCAGCAGCCAAGATGGGAGTTCGGTCTATGGCTACACCTTC. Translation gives CASSQDGSSVYGYTF.

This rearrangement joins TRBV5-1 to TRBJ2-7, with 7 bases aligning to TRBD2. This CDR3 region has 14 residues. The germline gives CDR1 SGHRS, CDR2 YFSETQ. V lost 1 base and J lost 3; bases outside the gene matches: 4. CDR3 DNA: TGCGCCAGCAGCTTGCGGGGGGTTTGCTACGAGCAGTACGTC. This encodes CASSLRGVCYEQYV.

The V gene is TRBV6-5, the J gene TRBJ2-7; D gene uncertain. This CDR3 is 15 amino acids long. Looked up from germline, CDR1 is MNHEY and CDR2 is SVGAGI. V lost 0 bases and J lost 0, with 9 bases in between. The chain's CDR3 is CASSYSPLSSYEQYF. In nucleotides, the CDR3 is TGTGCCAGCAGTTACTCTCCTCTTAGCTCCTACGAGCAGTACTTC.

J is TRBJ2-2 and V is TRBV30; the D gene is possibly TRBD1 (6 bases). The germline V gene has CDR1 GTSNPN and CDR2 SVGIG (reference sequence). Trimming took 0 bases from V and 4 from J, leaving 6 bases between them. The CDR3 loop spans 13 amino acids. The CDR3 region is CAWSVQGTGELFF. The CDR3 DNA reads TGTGCCTGGAGTGTACAGGGCACCGGGGAGCTGTTTTTT.

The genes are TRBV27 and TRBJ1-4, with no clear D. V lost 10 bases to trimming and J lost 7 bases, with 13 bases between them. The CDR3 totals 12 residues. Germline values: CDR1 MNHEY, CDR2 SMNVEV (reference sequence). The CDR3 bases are TGTGCCACTGGAGCTGTGGGTGAAAAACTGTTTTTT. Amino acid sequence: CATGAVGEKLFF.

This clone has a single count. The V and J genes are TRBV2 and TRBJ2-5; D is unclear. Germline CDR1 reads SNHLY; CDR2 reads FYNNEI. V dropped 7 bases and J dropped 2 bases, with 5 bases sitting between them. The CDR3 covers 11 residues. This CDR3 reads CASILQETQYF. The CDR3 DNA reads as TGTGCCAGCATTTTACAAGAGACCCAGTACTTC.

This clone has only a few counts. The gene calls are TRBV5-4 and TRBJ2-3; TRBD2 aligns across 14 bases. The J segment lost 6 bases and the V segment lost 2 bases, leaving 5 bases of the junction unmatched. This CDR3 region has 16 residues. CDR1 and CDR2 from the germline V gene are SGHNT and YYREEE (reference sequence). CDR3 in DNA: TGTGCCAGCAGCTTCACCGGGACTAGCGGGAGTGATACGCAGTATTTT. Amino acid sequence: CASSFTGTSGSDTQYF.

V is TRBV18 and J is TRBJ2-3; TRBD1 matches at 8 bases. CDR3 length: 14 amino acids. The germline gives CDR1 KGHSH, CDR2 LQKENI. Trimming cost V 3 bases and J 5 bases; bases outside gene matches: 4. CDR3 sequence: CASSPGQGRDTQYF. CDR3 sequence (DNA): TGTGCCAGCTCACCTGGACAGGGACGAGATACGCAGTATTTT.

The CDR3 sequence: CASSYPRTGGNTEAFF. CDR3 DNA: TGTGCCAGCAGTTACCCCAGGACAGGGGGGAACACTGAAGCTTTCTTT. This sequence joins TRBV6-5 and TRBJ1-1; 10 bases agree with TRBD1. J lost 1 base, V lost 2 bases, and 4 bases had no gene match. The germline V gene has CDR1 MNHEY and CDR2 SVGAGI. The length of the CDR3 is 16 residues.

This CDR3 reads CASSASGDNEQFF. CDR3 bases: TGTGCCAGCAGTGCATCAGGGGACAATGAGCAGTTCTTC. This sequence joins TRBV25-1 and TRBJ2-1, with a possible D match to TRBD1 (6 bases). Per germline, CDR1 MGHDK and CDR2 SYGVNS. This CDR3 has 13 amino acids. V was shortened by 4 bases and J by 5 bases, with 9 bases between the two germline ends.

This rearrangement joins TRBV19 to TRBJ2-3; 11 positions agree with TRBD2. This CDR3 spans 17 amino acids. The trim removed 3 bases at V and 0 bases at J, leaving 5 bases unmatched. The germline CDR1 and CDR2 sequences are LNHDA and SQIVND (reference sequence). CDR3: CASSILAGGPSTDTQYF. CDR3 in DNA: TGTGCCAGTAGTATTTTAGCGGGAGGGCCGAGCACAGATACGCAGTATTTT.

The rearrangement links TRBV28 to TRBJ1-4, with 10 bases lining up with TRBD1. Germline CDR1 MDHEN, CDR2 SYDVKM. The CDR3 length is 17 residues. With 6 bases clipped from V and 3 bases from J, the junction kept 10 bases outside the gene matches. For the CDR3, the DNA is TGTGCCAGCAGAGACTCCGGGACAGGGGCCCCTAATGAAAAACTGTTTTTT. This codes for CASRDSGTGAPNEKLFF.

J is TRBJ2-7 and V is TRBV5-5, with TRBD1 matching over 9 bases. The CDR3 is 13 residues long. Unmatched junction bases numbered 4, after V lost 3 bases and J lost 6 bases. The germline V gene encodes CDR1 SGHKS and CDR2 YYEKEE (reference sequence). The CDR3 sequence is CASSWRDRAEQYV. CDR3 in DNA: TGTGCCAGCAGCTGGAGGGACAGGGCCGAGCAGTACGTC.

CDR3 DNA: TGTGCCAGTACCCGGGGGATTTATAGCAATCAGCCCCAGCATTTT. This encodes CASTRGIYSNQPQHF. The V and J genes are TRBV19 and TRBJ1-5; TRBD1 might be the D (5 bases). V was cut by 7 bases and J by 0 bases, with 13 bases left in between. The CDR3 has 15 residues. Germline V gives CDR1 LNHDA, CDR2 SQIVND (reference sequence).

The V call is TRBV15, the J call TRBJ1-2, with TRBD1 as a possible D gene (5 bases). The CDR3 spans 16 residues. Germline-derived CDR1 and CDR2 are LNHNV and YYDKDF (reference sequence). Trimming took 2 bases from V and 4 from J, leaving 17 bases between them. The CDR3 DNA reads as TGTGCCACCAGCAGATCTAGTGGGGCTAACCTCTATGGCTACACCTTC. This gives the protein CATSRSSGANLYGYTF.

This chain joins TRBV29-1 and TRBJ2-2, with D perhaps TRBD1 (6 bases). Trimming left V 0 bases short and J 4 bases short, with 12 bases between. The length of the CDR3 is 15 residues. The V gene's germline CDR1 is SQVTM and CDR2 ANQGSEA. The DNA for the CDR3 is TGCAGCGTTGAAGAGGGGGCGCTCGGCACCGGGGAGCTGTTTTTT. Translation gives CSVEEGALGTGELFF.

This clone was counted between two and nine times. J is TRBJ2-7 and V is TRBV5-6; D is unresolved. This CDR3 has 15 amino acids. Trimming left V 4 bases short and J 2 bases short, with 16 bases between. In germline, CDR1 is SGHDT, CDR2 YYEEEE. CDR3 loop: CASSQLKQFPYEQYF. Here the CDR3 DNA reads TGTGCCAGCAGCCAACTAAAGCAATTCCCCTACGAGCAGTACTTC.

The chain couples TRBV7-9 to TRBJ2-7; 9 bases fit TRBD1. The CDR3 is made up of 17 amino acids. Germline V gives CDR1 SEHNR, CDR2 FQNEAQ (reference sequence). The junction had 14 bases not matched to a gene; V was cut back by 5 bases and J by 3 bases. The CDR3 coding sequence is TGTGCCAGCAGCGCAGTAATCATGGACAGGGGCCACTACGAGCAGTACTTC. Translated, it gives CASSAVIMDRGHYEQYF.

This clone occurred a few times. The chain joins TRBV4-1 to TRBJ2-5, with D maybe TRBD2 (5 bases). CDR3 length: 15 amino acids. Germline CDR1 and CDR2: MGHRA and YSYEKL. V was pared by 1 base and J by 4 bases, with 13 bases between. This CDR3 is CASSQVVGAIETQYF. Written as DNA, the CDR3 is TGCGCCAGCAGCCAAGTTGTGGGAGCCATAGAGACCCAGTACTTC.

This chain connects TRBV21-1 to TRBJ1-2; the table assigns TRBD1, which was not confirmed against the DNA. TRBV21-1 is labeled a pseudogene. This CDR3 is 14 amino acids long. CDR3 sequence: CASSREDRAHGYTF. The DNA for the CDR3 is TGTGCCAGCAGCAGGGAAGACAGGGCCCATGGCTACACCTTC.

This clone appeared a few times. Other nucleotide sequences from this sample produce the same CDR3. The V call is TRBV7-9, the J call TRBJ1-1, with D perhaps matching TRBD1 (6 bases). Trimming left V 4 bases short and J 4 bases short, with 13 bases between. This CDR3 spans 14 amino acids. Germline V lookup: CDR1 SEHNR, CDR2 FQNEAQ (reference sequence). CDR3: CASSYLGGSTEAFF. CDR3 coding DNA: TGTGCCAGCAGCTACCTAGGGGGTAGCACTGAAGCTTTCTTT. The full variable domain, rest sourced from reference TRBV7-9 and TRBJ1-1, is DTGVSQNPRHKITKRGQNVTFRCDPISEHNRLYWYRQTLGQGPEFLTYFQNEAQLEKSRLLSDRFSAERPKGSFSTLEIQRTEQGDSAMYLCASSYLGGSTEAFFGQGTRLTVV.

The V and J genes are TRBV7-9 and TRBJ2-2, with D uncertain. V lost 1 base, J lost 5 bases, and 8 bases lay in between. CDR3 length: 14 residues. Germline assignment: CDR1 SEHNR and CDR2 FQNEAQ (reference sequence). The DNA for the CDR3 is TGTGCCAGCAGCTTAGAATCCCGGACCGGGGAGCTGTTTTTT. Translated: CASSLESRTGELFF.

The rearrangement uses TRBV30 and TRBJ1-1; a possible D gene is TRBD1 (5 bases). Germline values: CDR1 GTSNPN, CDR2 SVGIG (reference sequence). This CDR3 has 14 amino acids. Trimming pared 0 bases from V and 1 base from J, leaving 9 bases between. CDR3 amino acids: CAWSVGRANTEAFF. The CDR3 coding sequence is TGTGCCTGGAGTGTGGGCAGGGCGAACACTGAAGCTTTCTTT.

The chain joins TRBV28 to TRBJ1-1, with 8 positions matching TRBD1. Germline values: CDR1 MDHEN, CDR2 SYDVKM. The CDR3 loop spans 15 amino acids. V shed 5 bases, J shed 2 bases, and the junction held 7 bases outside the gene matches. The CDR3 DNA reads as TGTGCCAGCAGTCCTATGGACAGGGCTAACACTGAAGCTTTCTTT. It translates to CASSPMDRANTEAFF. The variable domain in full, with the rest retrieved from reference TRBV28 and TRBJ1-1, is DVKVTQSSRYLVKRTGEKVFLECVQDMDHENMFWYRQDPGLGLRLIYFSYDVKMKEKGDIPEGYSVSREKKERFSLILESASTNQTSMYLCASSPMDRANTEAFFGQGTRLTVV.

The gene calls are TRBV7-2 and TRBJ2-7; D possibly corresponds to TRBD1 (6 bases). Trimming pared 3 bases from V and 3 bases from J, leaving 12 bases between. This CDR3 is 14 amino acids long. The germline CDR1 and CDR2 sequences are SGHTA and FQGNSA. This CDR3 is CASSFRQAFYEQYF. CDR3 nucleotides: TGTGCCAGCAGCTTCCGACAGGCCTTCTACGAGCAGTACTTC.

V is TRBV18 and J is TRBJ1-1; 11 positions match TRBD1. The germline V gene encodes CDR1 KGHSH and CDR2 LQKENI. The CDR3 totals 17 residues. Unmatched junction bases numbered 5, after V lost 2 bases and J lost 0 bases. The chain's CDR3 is CASSPYGTGGMNTEAFF. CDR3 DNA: TGTGCCAGCTCACCATACGGGACAGGGGGTATGAACACTGAAGCTTTCTTT.

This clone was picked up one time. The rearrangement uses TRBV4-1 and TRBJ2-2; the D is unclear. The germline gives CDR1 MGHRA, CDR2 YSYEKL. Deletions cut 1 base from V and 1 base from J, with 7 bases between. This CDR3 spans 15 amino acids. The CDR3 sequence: CASSQAQQNTGELFF. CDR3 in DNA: TGCGCCAGCAGCCAAGCGCAACAGAACACCGGGGAGCTGTTTTTT.

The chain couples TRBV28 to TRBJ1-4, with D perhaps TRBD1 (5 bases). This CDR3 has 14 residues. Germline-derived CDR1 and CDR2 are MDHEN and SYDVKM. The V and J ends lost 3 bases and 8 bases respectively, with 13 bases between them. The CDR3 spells CASSFGGELEKLFF. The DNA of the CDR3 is TGTGCCAGCAGTTTTGGAGGGGAACTAGAAAAACTGTTTTTT.

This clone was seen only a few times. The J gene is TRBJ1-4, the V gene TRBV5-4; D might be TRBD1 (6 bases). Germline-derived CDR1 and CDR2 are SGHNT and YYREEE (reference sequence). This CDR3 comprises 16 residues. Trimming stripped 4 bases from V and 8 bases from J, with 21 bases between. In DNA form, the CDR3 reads TGTGCCAGCAGCCGCGGCGGGGGGGGGCGAGAGGAAAAACTGTTTTTT. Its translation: CASSRGGGGREEKLFF.